These T cell receptor beta chains were read from a single sample in a study of naive and memory T cell subsets. TCRdb processed the UMI-ligation and nested PCR reads anew with MiXCR; each CDR3 protein has one entry. The sample contains around 93,000 distinct CDR3 sequences, 11% of which appear only once. The sample comprised naive CD4+ T cells from blood. These receptor sequences come from a human donor in good health. CDR3s include the opening cysteine and the closing phenylalanine or tryptophan. The D gene is left open where the match is weak. A row's size may be missing; if present it is once, few, many or a size class.

abundance	v_gene	d_gene	j_gene	CDR3aa	CDR3nt
few	TRBV7-2	-	TRBJ1-2	CASSLSGPIPEGGYTF	TGTGCCAGCAGCTTATCGGGGCCCATCCCGGAAGGTGGCTACACCTTC
-	TRBV12-3/TRBV12-4	-	TRBJ2-5	CASSPGPLRQETQYF	TGTGCCAGCTCCCCCGGCCCCCTACGTCAAGAGACCCAGTACTTC
few	TRBV7-9	-	TRBJ2-7	CASSRNTARGEQYF	TGTGCCAGCAGTCGTAACACGGCAAGAGGCGAGCAGTACTTC
-	TRBV7-9	-	TRBJ2-1	CASSLGRQRATAVENEQFF	TGTGCCAGCAGCCTAGGCCGGCAGAGGGCTACGGCCGTGGAGAATGAGCAGTTCTTC
few	TRBV5-6	-	TRBJ2-5	CASSLDGTQETQYF	TGTGCCAGCAGCCTGGACGGCACCCAAGAGACCCAGTACTTC
many	TRBV7-9	TRBD2	TRBJ2-4	CASSSSGGPPGQNIQYF	TGTGCCAGCAGCTCTAGCGGGGGACCACCTGGCCAAAACATTCAGTACTTC
few	TRBV7-2	TRBD2	TRBJ2-3	CASSRQISGDRGDTQYF	TGTGCCAGCAGCCGTCAGATTAGCGGGGATCGGGGAGATACGCAGTATTTT
-	TRBV3-1	-	TRBJ1-4	CASSRGGDWREKLFF	TGTGCCAGCAGCCGAGGAGGGGACTGGAGAGAAAAACTGTTTTTT
few	TRBV2	TRBD1	TRBJ1-2	CANHPPGQGTRGYTF	TGTGCCAACCACCCTCCGGGACAGGGGACACGGGGCTACACCTTC
-	TRBV6-9	TRBD1	TRBJ2-7	CASSNTGDYEQYF	TGTGCCAGCAGTAACACAGGGGACTACGAGCAGTACTTC
-	TRBV5-1	-	TRBJ2-7	CASSLVNVQTYEQYF	TGCGCCAGCAGCTTGGTAAACGTCCAGACCTACGAGCAGTACTTC
-	TRBV20-1	TRBD2	TRBJ2-7	CSAMTSGRVSEQYF	TGCAGTGCTATGACTAGCGGGAGGGTTAGCGAGCAGTACTTC
few	TRBV6-2/TRBV6-3	TRBD1	TRBJ1-5	CASSYRTGIQPQHF	TGTGCCAGCAGTTACCGGACAGGGATACAGCCCCAGCATTTT
many	TRBV19	-	TRBJ1-2	CASSTHRADIGYTF	TGTGCCAGTAGTACCCATCGGGCAGATATTGGCTACACCTTC
few	TRBV7-2	-	TRBJ2-7	CASSLTRGDEQYF	TGTGCCAGCAGCTTGACTAGGGGCGACGAGCAGTACTTC